This TCR beta chain was sequenced for a study of blood T cells in healthy people across ages. For the second PCR, which ran for roughly 7 to 11 cycles, a sample-barcoded 5' primer and a J-beta primer mix were used. Every cDNA was tagged by a template-switch adaptor with 12 random nucleotides. Every sample gave at least 3 million paired-end reads containing CDR3. One entry per CDR3 protein results from TCRdb running MiXCR on the 5' RACE reads. Of 500,000 to 650,000 distinct CDR3 sequences in the sample, about a quarter are singletons; the top ten hold approximately 3.7%. Study observations and caveats: Diversity was higher, and naive CD4+ cells more numerous, in long-lived donors than in aged donors. Diversity estimates from one million T cells were considered underestimates.

Trimming stripped 5 bases from V and 5 bases from J, with 15 bases between. The CDR3 consists of 15 residues. Per the germline V gene, CDR1 is KGHDR and CDR2 is SFDVKD. For this clonotype: Its target is not known.

The same sample was also studied in work on T cells of mothers and their children.

The sequence was collected from a boy aged 2-15 years in good health. The chain couples TRBV24-1 to TRBJ2-1; D unresolved. The sample comprised blood. In nucleotides, the CDR3 is TGTGCCACCAGTGGAACTGAGGACCCCAACAATGAGCAGTTCTTC. Translated: CATSGTEDPNNEQFF.